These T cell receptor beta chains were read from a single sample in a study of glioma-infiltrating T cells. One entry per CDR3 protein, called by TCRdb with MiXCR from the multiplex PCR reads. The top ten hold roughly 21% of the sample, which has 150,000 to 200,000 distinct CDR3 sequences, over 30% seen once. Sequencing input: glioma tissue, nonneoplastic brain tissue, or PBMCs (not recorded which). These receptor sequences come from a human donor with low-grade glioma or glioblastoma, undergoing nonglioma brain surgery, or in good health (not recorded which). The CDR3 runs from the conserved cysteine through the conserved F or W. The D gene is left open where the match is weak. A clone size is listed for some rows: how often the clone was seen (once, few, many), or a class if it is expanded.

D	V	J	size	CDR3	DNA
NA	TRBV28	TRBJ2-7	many	CASSDKPGDEQYF	TGTGCCAGCAGTGACAAGCCAGGGGACGAGCAGTACTTC
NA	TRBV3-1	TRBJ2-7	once	CASSQDRVTGQYF	TGTGCCAGCAGCCAAGATCGGGTAACCGGGCAGTACTTC
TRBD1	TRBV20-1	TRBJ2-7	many	CSSRQGGEQYF	TGCAGTTCTAGACAGGGCGGAGAGCAGTACTTC
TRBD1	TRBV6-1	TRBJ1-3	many	CASRQGAGNTIYF	TGTGCCAGCAGGCAGGGGGCTGGAAACACCATATATTTT
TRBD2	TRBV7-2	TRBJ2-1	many	CASSFRTSGASEQFF	TGTGCCAGCAGCTTCCGGACTAGCGGGGCGAGTGAGCAGTTCTTC
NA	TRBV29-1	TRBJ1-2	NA	CSVVEGGSSYGYTF	TGCAGCGTTGTTGAGGGAGGGTCTAGCTATGGCTACACCTTC
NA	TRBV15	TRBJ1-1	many	CATSPHGAGDTEAFF	TGTGCCACCAGCCCTCACGGGGCGGGGGACACTGAAGCTTTCTTT
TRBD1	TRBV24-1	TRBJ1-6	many	CATGPGQYNSPLHF	TGTGCCACCGGACCGGGACAGTATAATTCACCCCTCCACTTT
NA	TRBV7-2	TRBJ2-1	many	CASTIGGSSYNEQFF	TGTGCCAGCACCATAGGGGGGAGCTCCTACAATGAGCAGTTCTTC
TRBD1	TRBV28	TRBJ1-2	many	CASSRQGTYDGYTF	TGTGCCAGCAGTCGACAGGGTACGTACGATGGCTACACCTTC
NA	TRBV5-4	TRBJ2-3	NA	CASSRAADHTDTQYF	TGTGCCAGCAGCCGAGCGGCCGATCACACAGATACGCAGTATTTT
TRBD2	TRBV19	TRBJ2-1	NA	CASSVVAGGPHNEQFF	TGTGCCAGTAGTGTCGTAGCGGGAGGGCCCCACAATGAGCAGTTCTTC
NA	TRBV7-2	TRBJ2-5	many	CASSLAEGGETQYF	TGTGCCAGCAGCTTAGCAGAGGGCGGAGAGACCCAGTACTTC
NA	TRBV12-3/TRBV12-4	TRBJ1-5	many	CASSPRTAGLQQPQHF	TGTGCCAGCAGCCCCCGGACAGCTGGACTACAACAGCCCCAGCATTTT
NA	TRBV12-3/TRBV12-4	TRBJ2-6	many	CASSSGGAGANVLTF	TGTGCCAGCAGTTCTGGCGGGGCTGGGGCCAACGTCCTGACTTTC
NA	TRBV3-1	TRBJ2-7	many	CASSPSGPYEQYF	TGTGCCAGCAGCCCTTCCGGGCCCTACGAGCAGTACTTC
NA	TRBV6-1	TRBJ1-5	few	CASSGVNQPQHF	TGTGCCAGCAGTGGGGTAAATCAGCCCCAGCATTTT
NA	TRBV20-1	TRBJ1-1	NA	CSARGEINTEGFF	TGCAGTGCTAGGGGAGAGATAAACACTGAAGGTTTCTTT
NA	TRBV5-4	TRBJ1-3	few	CASSLTTGSTGNTIYF	TGTGCCAGCAGCCTTACTACAGGGTCAACTGGAAACACCATATATTTT
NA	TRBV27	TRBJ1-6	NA	CASSLWANGGDSPPHF	TGTGCCAGCAGTTTATGGGCTAACGGCGGGGATTCACCCCCCCACTTT
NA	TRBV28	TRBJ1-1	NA	CASSLYTKAFF	TGTGCCAGCAGTTTATACACTAAAGCTTTCTTC
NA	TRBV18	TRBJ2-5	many	CASSPDRQETQYF	TGTGCCAGCTCACCCGACAGGCAAGAGACCCAGTACTTC
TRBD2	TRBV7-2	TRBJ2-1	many	CASSPPRLAGINEQFF	TGTGCCAGCAGCCCCCCTAGACTAGCGGGAATCAATGAGCAGTTCTTC
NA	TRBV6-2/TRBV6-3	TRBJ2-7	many	CASSRYQLTDEQYF	TGTGCCAGCAGCCGCTACCAACTCACCGACGAGCAGTACTTC
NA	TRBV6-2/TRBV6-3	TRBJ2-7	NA	CASSDYRDRYEQYF	TGTGCCAGCAGTGACTACCGGGACCGCTACGAGCAGTACTTC
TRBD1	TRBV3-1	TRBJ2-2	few	CASSRPGQGVRITGELFF	TGTGCCAGCAGCCGCCCGGGACAGGGGGTAAGAATCACCGGGGAGCTGTTTTTT
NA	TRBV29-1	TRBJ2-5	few	CSVVWGGETQYF	TGCAGCGTTGTTTGGGGAGGCGAGACCCAGTACTTC
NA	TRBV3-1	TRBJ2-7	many	CASSQGVEQYF	TGTGCCAGCAGCCAAGGGGTCGAGCAGTACTTC
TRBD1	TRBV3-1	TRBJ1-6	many	CASSRQGDNSPLHF	TGTGCCAGCAGTCGACAGGGAGATAATTCACCCCTCCACTTT
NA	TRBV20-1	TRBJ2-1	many	CSAILALSYNEQFF	TGCAGTGCTATACTAGCTCTCTCCTACAATGAGCAGTTCTTC
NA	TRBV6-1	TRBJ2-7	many	CASSEKGLWSGEQYF	TGTGCCAGCAGTGAGAAGGGGTTATGGTCTGGCGAGCAGTACTTC
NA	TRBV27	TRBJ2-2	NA	CASSRSGFTRELFF	TGTGCCAGCAGTCGCAGCGGTTTCACCCGGGAGTTGTTTTTT
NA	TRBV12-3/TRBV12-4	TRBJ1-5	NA	CASTYSNQPQHF	TGTGCCAGCACTTATAGCAATCAGCCCCAGCATTTT
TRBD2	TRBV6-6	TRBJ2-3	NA	CATRTSGSTDTQYF	TGTGCCACCAGGACTAGCGGTAGCACAGATACGCAGTATTTT
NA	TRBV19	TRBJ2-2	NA	CANKGLAPNTGELFF	TGTGCCAATAAGGGGCTGGCCCCGAACACCGGGGAGCTGTTTTTT
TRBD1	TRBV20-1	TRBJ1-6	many	CSARTGTVNSPLHF	TGCAGTGCTAGAACCGGGACAGTTAATTCACCCCTCCACTTT
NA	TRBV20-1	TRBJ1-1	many	CSATGNTEAFF	TGCAGTGCTACAGGAAACACTGAAGCTTTCTTT
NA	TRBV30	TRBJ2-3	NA	CAWSRSDTQYF	TGTGCCTGGAGCCGTTCAGATACGCAGTATTTT
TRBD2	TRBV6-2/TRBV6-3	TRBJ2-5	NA	CASSYLGLAETKETQYF	TGTGCCAGCAGTTACCTTGGACTAGCGGAGACAAAAGAGACCCAGTACTTC
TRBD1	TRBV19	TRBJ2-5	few	CASSDRGKDQETQYF	TGTGCCAGTAGTGACAGGGGAAAGGACCAAGAGACCCAGTACTTC
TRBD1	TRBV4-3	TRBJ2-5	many	CASSQARQGQGAQYF	TGCGCCAGCAGCCAGGCTAGACAGGGCCAGGGGGCCCAGTACTTC
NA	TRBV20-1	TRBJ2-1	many	CSARDLGSSYNEQFF	TGCAGTGCTAGAGATCTAGGGAGCTCCTACAATGAGCAGTTCTTC
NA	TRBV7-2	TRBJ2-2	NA	CASSLDYQNTGELFF	TGTGCCAGCAGCTTAGACTACCAGAACACCGGGGAGCTGTTTTTT
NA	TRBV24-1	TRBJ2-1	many	CATSDTGTNYNEQFF	TGTGCCACCAGTGACACCGGGACAAACTACAATGAGCAGTTCTTC
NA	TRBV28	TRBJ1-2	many	CASSTPDIYGGYTF	TGTGCCAGCAGTACCCCGGACATTTACGGAGGCTACACCTTC
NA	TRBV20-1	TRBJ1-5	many	CSAGGGRGEGQPQHF	TGCAGTGCTGGGGGGGGAAGGGGAGAAGGTCAGCCCCAGCATTTT
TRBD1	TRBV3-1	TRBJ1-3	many	CASSRQGDGNTIYF	TGTGCCAGCAGCCGACAGGGTGATGGAAACACCATATATTTT